Listed here are 27 T cell receptor beta chains from one sample, sequenced in a study of shared clonotypes between healthy human individuals. Only in-frame clones appear in the TCRdb table, and some are missing; sequencing was by immunoSEQ multiplex PCR. This table has some 500,000 clones, around three quarters appearing once. Sequenced input: PBMCs. The receptors shown here come from a woman in her thirties or forties in good health. Some clones in this sample may be carry-over from other donors' samples.

This clone was seen a handful of times. The V and J genes are TRBV27 and TRBJ2-1, with 11 positions matching TRBD2. Germline V lookup: CDR1 MNHEY, CDR2 SMNVEV (reference sequence). The CDR3 is 17 amino acids. J was trimmed by 0 bases and V by 3 bases; bases with no gene match: 4. The CDR3 region is CASSFGTSGSSYNEQFF. CDR3 nucleotides: TGTGCCAGCAGTTTCGGGACTAGCGGAAGCTCCTACAATGAGCAGTTCTTC.

The CDR3 region is CASSFLRESYNEQFF. CDR3 coding DNA: TGTGCCAGCAGCTTCCTACGGGAATCCTACAATGAGCAGTTCTTC. The chain joins TRBV7-3 to TRBJ2-1; a weak D match, TRBD2 (5 bases). Germline V CDR1 and CDR2: SGHTA, FQGTGA. There are 15 residues in the CDR3. The V end lost 3 bases, the J end lost 1 base, and 10 bases lay between the germline ends. The full variable domain, in which reference TRBV7-3 and TRBJ2-1 provide the parts outside the CDR3, is GAGVSQTPSNKVTEKGKYVELRCDPISGHTALYWYRQSLGQGPEFLIYFQGTGAADDSGLPNDRFFAVRPEGSVSTLKIQRTERGDSAVYLCASSFLRESYNEQFFGPGTRLTVL.

This clone was seen repeatedly, ten times or more. The gene calls are TRBV5-1 and TRBJ2-1, with D perhaps matching TRBD1 or TRBD2 (5 bases each). This CDR3 is 14 amino acids long. Per germline, CDR1 SGHRS and CDR2 YFSETQ. V lost 0 bases to trimming and J lost 9 bases, with 13 bases between them. The CDR3 DNA reads as TGCGCCAGCAGCTTGGTAGGGGAGACGGGTGAGCAGTTCTTC. Translation: CASSLVGETGEQFF.

The rearrangement links TRBV5-4 to TRBJ2-2, with 7 bases matching TRBD1. Germline assignment: CDR1 SGHNT and CDR2 YYREEE (reference sequence). V was pared by 0 bases and J by 3 bases, with 5 bases of the junction left unmatched. CDR3 length: 16 residues. DNA of the CDR3: TGTGCCAGCAGCTTGGTGGGACAGCTGTACACCGGGGAGCTGTTTTTT. This translates into CASSLVGQLYTGELFF.

This chain joins TRBV11-3 and TRBJ2-3, with a weak D call TRBD2 (6 bases). This CDR3 is built from 14 residues. Trimming removed 3 bases at V and 2 bases at J, with 9 bases between. From germline, CDR1 is SGHNT and CDR2 YENEEA. The CDR3 DNA reads TGTGCCAGCAGCTTTGCTAGCGACACAGATACGCAGTATTTT. Its protein product is CASSFASDTDTQYF.

V usage is TRBV9 and J usage is TRBJ2-2, with no clear D. The CDR3 spans 17 residues. In germline, CDR1 is SGDLS, CDR2 YYNGEE. The germline V and J ends were trimmed by 0 bases and 0 bases, with 12 bases remaining between them. DNA of the CDR3: TGTGCCAGCAGCGTAGACCTGTACGCTACGAACACCGGGGAGCTGTTTTTT. It translates to CASSVDLYATNTGELFF.

V is TRBV7-2 and J is TRBJ2-1; 7 bases match TRBD1. From germline, CDR1 is SGHTA and CDR2 FQGNSA. J was trimmed by 4 bases and V by 0 bases; bases with no gene match: 3. The CDR3 has 15 residues. CDR3 loop: CASSLAGQSYNEQFF. CDR3 in DNA: TGTGCCAGCAGCTTAGCGGGACAGTCTTACAATGAGCAGTTCTTC.

This clone came up a few times. This chain joins TRBV5-1 and TRBJ2-7; D gene ambiguous. Trimming pared 0 bases from V and 0 bases from J, leaving 7 bases between. Germline V lookup: CDR1 SGHRS, CDR2 YFSETQ. There are 14 residues in the CDR3. This CDR3 reads CASSLAAVSYEQYF. The CDR3 nucleotides read TGCGCCAGCAGCTTGGCGGCGGTCTCCTACGAGCAGTACTTC.

This clone was observed a single time. The chain links TRBV28 to TRBJ2-5; a weak D match, TRBD1 (6 bases). The CDR3 spans 13 residues. Trimming removed 7 bases at V and 1 base at J, with 10 bases between. Germline V lookup: CDR1 MDHEN, CDR2 SYDVKM. The CDR3 region is CASKDSIQETQYF. The CDR3 DNA is TGTGCCAGCAAGGACAGCATCCAAGAGACCCAGTACTTC.

A remark on this clone: This is likely an artifact of a read error, given a far larger clone one base away. This sample also contains other DNA sequences that code for the same CDR3. The chain links TRBV7-3 to TRBJ2-1; TRBD2 agrees at 12 bases. Germline CDR1 and CDR2: SGHTA and FQGTGA. The CDR3 has 15 amino acids. The CDR3 reads CASSPTSGSGNEQFF. The CDR3, as DNA: TGTGCTAGCAGCCCGACTAGCGGGAGTGGAAATGAGCAGTTCTTC.

The chain couples TRBV7-3 to TRBJ1-2; TRBD1 matches 7 bases. This CDR3 has 15 amino acids. Germline V CDR1 and CDR2: SGHTA, FQGTGA. J gave up 2 bases and V 5 bases, and 8 bases lay outside the gene matches. Written as DNA, the CDR3 is TGTGCCAGCAGCCCAGGGGGGACACCAAACTATGGCTACACCTTC. It translates to CASSPGGTPNYGYTF.

The gene calls are TRBV11-3 and TRBJ2-5; 8 bases map to TRBD2. In germline, CDR1 is SGHNT, CDR2 YENEEA. Trimming at V came to 4 bases and at J to 5 bases, leaving 3 bases not matched to a gene. This CDR3 is 13 amino acids long. The CDR3 region is CASSSTSEETQYF. The CDR3 DNA reads TGTGCCAGCAGCTCGACTAGCGAGGAGACCCAGTACTTC. The variable domain in full, completed from reference TRBV11-3 and TRBJ2-5, reads EAGVVQSPRYKIIEKKQPVAFWCNPISGHNTLYWYLQNLGQGPELLIRYENEEAVDDSQLPKDRFSAERLKGVDSTLKIQPAELGDSAVYLCASSSTSEETQYFGPGTRLLVL.

The rearrangement joins TRBV18 to TRBJ2-2; 10 nucleotides agree with TRBD2. The CDR3 is 15 amino acids. Looked up from germline, CDR1 is KGHSH and CDR2 is LQKENI. The ends lost 2 bases at V and 4 bases at J; junction bases unmatched: 1. The CDR3 is CASSPGTSVTGELFF. CDR3 bases: TGTGCCAGCTCACCAGGGACTAGCGTCACCGGGGAGCTGTTTTTT.

This chain connects TRBV27 to TRBJ1-4; a weak D match, TRBD1 (6 bases). V dropped 1 base and J dropped 0 bases, with 12 bases sitting between them. The length of the CDR3 is 17 residues. Germline values: CDR1 MNHEY, CDR2 SMNVEV (reference sequence). The CDR3 here is CASSLFRTDSTNEKLFF. CDR3 DNA sequence: TGTGCCAGCAGTTTATTCCGGACAGACTCAACTAATGAAAAACTGTTTTTT.

This sequence joins TRBV7-6 and TRBJ2-7; 8 nucleotides line up with TRBD1. V shed 5 bases, J shed 4 bases, and the junction held 10 bases outside the gene matches. Germline-derived CDR1 and CDR2 are SGHVS and FNYEAQ. This CDR3 spans 15 amino acids. CDR3 residues: CASSHRQGIAYEQYF. CDR3 sequence (DNA): TGTGCCAGCAGCCATCGACAGGGGATCGCTTACGAGCAGTACTTC.

The V and J genes are TRBV6-5 and TRBJ2-5; D unresolved. Between the trimmed V and J ends, which lost 5 bases and 0 bases, there was a span of 7 bases. This CDR3 comprises 13 residues. The V gene's germline CDR1 is MNHEY and CDR2 SVGAGI. CDR3 bases: TGTGCCAGCAGTCGACCGTACCAAGAGACCCAGTACTTC. This encodes CASSRPYQETQYF.

For this clone: At one end the junction does not follow the germline gene, possibly because of a read error. In the same sample, other DNA sequences code for this CDR3. The CDR3 reads CASSLSWAKQGRKEKLFF. CDR3 sequence (DNA): TGTGCCAGCTCCCTTTCGTGGGCGAAACAGGGGCGGAAGGAAAAACTGTTCTTT. The chain has TRBV28 and TRBJ1-4; 7 positions match TRBD1. Germline V gene lookup returns CDR1 MDHEN and CDR2 SYDVKM. This CDR3 contains 18 residues.

The chain is built from TRBV18 and TRBJ2-5; TRBD1 matches 8 bases. V shed 6 bases and J 3 bases; nucleotides not matched to a gene: 6. The length of the CDR3 is 14 residues. Germline CDR1 and CDR2: KGHSH and LQKENI. CDR3: CASSLWTGKETQYF. In DNA, the CDR3 is TGTGCCAGCTCTCTCTGGACAGGGAAAGAGACCCAGTACTTC.

The V gene is TRBV5-1, the J gene TRBJ2-1; TRBD2 agrees at 12 bases. J gave up 7 bases and V 3 bases, and 5 bases lay outside the gene matches. The CDR3 sequence is 15 residues long. CDR1 SGHRS and CDR2 YFSETQ come from the germline V gene. This CDR3 reads CASSWGTSGFNEQFF. CDR3 coding DNA: TGCGCCAGCAGCTGGGGGACTAGCGGGTTTAATGAGCAGTTCTTC.

V is TRBV27 and J is TRBJ2-7, with 12 positions matching TRBD2. This CDR3 contains 16 residues. Trimming at V came to 3 bases and at J to 2 bases, leaving 5 bases not matched to a gene. The V gene's germline CDR1 is MNHEY and CDR2 SMNVEV (reference sequence). CDR3 protein: CASSFGLAGKAYEQYF. For the CDR3, the DNA is TGTGCCAGCAGTTTCGGACTAGCGGGAAAAGCCTACGAGCAGTACTTC.

The chain links TRBV2 to TRBJ2-1; D remains ambiguous. Trimming took 6 bases from V and 4 from J, leaving 16 bases between them. The CDR3 runs 15 residues. CDR1 is SNHLY, CDR2 FYNNEI, per germline. As DNA, the CDR3 is TGTGCCAGCAGGACCCTTTGGGCAAATTACAATGAGCAGTTCTTC. It is translated as CASRTLWANYNEQFF.

The chain has TRBV5-1 and TRBJ2-3; TRBD2 agrees at 13 bases. V was pared by 0 bases and J by 3 bases, with 7 bases of the junction left unmatched. Germline loops: CDR1 SGHRS, CDR2 YFSETQ. The CDR3 has 18 residues. The chain's CDR3 is CASSLGTSGSLWTDTQYF. CDR3 nucleotides: TGCGCCAGCAGCTTGGGGACTAGCGGGAGCTTGTGGACAGATACGCAGTATTTT.

This chain links TRBV5-1 with TRBJ2-2, with D possibly being TRBD1 or TRBD2 (5 bases each). The CDR3 is 15 amino acids. Trimming shortened V by 3 bases and J by 6 bases, and 15 bases separated the two germline ends. Germline V gives CDR1 SGHRS, CDR2 YFSETQ. CDR3 DNA sequence: TGCGCCAGCAGCTGGGACGGCTTCCGGGCCGGGGAGCTGTTTTTT. The encoded protein is CASSWDGFRAGELFF.

The rearrangement links TRBV7-3 to TRBJ2-2; 7 positions match TRBD2. With V trimmed by 3 bases and J by 4 bases, 8 bases remained unmatched. CDR3 length equals 16 residues. Germline V CDR1 and CDR2: SGHTA, FQGTGA. The CDR3 loop is CASSLIGGRVTGELFF. Here the CDR3 DNA reads TGTGCCAGCAGCTTGATCGGTGGGAGGGTCACCGGGGAGCTGTTTTTT.

This rearrangement joins TRBV4-3 to TRBJ2-1; 7 bases are shared with TRBD2. Germline CDR1 and CDR2: LGHNA and YSLEER. The ends lost 0 bases at V and 10 bases at J; junction bases unmatched: 9. This CDR3 is 15 amino acids long. In DNA, the CDR3 is TGCGCCAGCAGCCAAGATGTCAGGCGGGAGTGGGAGCAGTTCTTC. Protein product: CASSQDVRREWEQFF.

The V and J genes are TRBV7-3 and TRBJ2-5; TRBD2 might be the D (6 bases). The CDR3 runs 15 residues. V was pared by 3 bases and J by 2 bases, with 13 bases between. The germline gives CDR1 SGHTA, CDR2 FQGTGA. Here the CDR3 DNA reads TGTGCCAGCAGCTTGAGGCTAGGAGGGCAAGAGACCCAGTACTTC. It specifies CASSLRLGGQETQYF.

The CDR3 nucleotides are TGCGCCAGCAGCATACTTGCGCCTAGCACAGATACGCAGTATTTT. It is translated as CASSILAPSTDTQYF. The chain carries TRBV10-2 and TRBJ2-3; D gene unclear. This CDR3 contains 15 residues. The ends were cut back, 6 bases at V and 0 bases at J, with 13 bases in the middle. Germline CDR1 WSHSY, CDR2 SAAADI.